This T cell receptor (beta chain) was recovered during a study of blood T cell repertoires in COVID-19 (dated by TCRdb to the early 2020s). The study in broad terms: Samples covering the acute and convalescent phases of COVID-19 were provided by collaborators in the United States, Italy and Spain. A de-identified subject ID, COVID-19 status, age in years and sex were almost always included in the sample metadata. Samples were obtained from the ongoing ImmuneRACE study (first 160 participants) and from about 1,300 subjects provided by 6 global collaborators. HLA class I and class II types, where available, came from metadata supplied by the sample provider rather than from assay-based typing. The dataset comprised deeply sampled blood TCRbeta repertoires from subjects exposed to, actively infected with, or recovered from COVID-19. The repertoires were released in a freely available public database meant as a resource for research on the immune response to SARS-CoV-2. The material from the prospective study consisted of cDNA or gDNA derived from T cells, B-cell-depleted T cells, or PBMCs.

The paper as a whole reports these results and caveats: The quantity of clinical and demographic metadata differed by source and by participant and was supplied without curation.

About this clone: Its binding antigen is unknown. No base-level quality is on record; no much larger clone is a single base apart.

TCRbeta CDR3 regions were amplified from genomic DNA using the immunoSEQ Assay, a bias-controlled multiplex PCR. Per the source publication's procedure: Within the assay, amplification of reference gene primers was used to estimate how many nucleated cells each sample contained. To quantify the absolute abundance of each unique TCRbeta CDR3 rearrangement, sequence reads were collapsed and filtered. For each sample, productive Simpson clonality was calculated as the square root of Simpson's diversity index across productive rearrangements. TCRdb took this table from immuneACCESS and kept in-frame rearrangements with V and J called. Such tables lack part of the clones; where checked against another copy, unresolved V genes explain under half of the gap, and the rest is unexplained. That table gives V, J and clone size, and the DNA gave D and trimming. This sample is represented by 220,000 or so clones; roughly 83% of them were singletons. The ten most abundant clones make up approximately 1.3% of the sample.

The germline V gene specifies SQVTM as CDR1 and ANQGSEA as CDR2. The germline V end is reduced by 6 bases and the J end by 3 bases; junction bases left unmatched: 7. The CDR3 contains 13 residues, cysteine and phenylalanine counted. The only DNA kept is the CDR3, 39 bases in frame from the first base. Enrolling through a virtual design, the prospective study's participants ranged in age from roughly 18 to 95 years and lived across 24 United States geographic areas. To assign participants to cohorts, the prospective study relied on clinical history that participants themselves reported in a screening survey and a study questionnaire. Mobile phlebotomists in the prospective study collected whole blood, serum and a nasopharyngeal or oropharyngeal swab from every participant. Participants in the prospective study had the option to provide additional blood draws and questionnaires over an approximately 2-month period. Before DNA extraction, blood samples from the prospective study were shipped at room temperature or frozen.

The sequencing input was PBMCs or T cells enriched from blood (not recorded which). Here the chain combines TRBV29-1 and TRBJ1-1; a stretch of 7 junction bases matches TRBD1. This clonotype was sampled from a woman aged 40 to 50 with acute COVID-19. The CDR3 region: CSVGQPWDTEAFF. The DNA sequence follows: TGCAGCGTGGGACAGCCTTGGGACACTGAAGCTTTCTTT.